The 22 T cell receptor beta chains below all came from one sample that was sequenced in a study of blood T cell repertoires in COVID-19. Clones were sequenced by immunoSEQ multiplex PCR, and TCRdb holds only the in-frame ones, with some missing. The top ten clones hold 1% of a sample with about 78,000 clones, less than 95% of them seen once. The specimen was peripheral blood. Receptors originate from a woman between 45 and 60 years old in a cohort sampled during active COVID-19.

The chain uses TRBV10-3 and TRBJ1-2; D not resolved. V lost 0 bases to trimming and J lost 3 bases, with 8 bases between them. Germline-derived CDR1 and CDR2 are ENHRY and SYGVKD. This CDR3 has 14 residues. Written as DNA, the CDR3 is TGTGCCATCAGTGAGTCTCTAGACGACTATGGCTACACCTTC. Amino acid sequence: CAISESLDDYGYTF.

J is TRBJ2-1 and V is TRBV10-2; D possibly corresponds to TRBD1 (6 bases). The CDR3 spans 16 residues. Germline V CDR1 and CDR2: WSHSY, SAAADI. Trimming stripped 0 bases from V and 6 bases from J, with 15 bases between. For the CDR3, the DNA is TGCGCCAGCAGTGAGTCGAACCCCTTCAGGGGCAATGAGCAGTTCTTC. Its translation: CASSESNPFRGNEQFF.

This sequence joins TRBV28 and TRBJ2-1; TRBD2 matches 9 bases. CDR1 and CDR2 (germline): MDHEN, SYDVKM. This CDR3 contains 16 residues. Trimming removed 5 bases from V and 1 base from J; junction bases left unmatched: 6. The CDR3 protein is CASSPRTSGSYNEQFF. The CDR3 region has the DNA TGTGCCAGCAGTCCCCGAACTAGCGGGTCCTACAATGAGCAGTTCTTC.

In nucleotides, the CDR3 is TGTGCCAGCCGGGACAGGGCCTACGAGCAGTACTTC. This codes for CASRDRAYEQYF. The chain links TRBV28 to TRBJ2-7; 9 bases match TRBD1. Trimming took 8 bases from V and 2 from J; bases not matched to a gene: 1. Germline V gene sequence: CDR1 MDHEN, CDR2 SYDVKM. This CDR3 region has 12 residues.

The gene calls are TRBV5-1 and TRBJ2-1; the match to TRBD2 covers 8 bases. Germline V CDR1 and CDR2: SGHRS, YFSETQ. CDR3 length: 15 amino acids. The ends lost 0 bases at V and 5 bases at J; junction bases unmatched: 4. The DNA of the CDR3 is TGCGCCAGCAGCTTGGAACTAGCGGCTAACAATGAGCAGTTCTTC. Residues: CASSLELAANNEQFF.

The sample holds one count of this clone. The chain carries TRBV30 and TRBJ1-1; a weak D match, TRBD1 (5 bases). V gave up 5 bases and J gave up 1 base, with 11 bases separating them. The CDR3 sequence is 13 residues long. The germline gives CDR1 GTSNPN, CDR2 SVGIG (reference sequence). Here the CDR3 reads CAWGRQPNTEAFF. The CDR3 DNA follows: TGTGCCTGGGGTAGACAGCCGAACACTGAAGCTTTCTTT.

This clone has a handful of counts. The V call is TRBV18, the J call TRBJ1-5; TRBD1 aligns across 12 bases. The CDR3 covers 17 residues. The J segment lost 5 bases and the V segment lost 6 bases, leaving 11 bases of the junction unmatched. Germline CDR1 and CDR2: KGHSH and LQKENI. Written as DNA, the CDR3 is TGTGCCAGCTCGCTGGGACAGGGGGCGCGTAGTGATCAGCCCCAGCATTTT. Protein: CASSLGQGARSDQPQHF. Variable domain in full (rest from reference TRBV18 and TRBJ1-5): NAGVMQNPRHLVRRRGQEARLRCSPMKGHSHVYWYRQLPEEGLKFMVYLQKENIIDESGMPKERFSAEFPKEGPSILRIQQVVRGDSAAYFCASSLGQGARSDQPQHFGDGTRLSIL.

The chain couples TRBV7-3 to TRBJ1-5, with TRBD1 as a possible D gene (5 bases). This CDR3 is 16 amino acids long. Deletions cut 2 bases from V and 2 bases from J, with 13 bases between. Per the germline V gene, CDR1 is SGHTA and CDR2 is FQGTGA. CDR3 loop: CASSLGPPGGNQPQHF. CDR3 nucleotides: TGTGCCAGCAGCTTAGGTCCCCCGGGGGGCAATCAGCCCCAGCATTTT.

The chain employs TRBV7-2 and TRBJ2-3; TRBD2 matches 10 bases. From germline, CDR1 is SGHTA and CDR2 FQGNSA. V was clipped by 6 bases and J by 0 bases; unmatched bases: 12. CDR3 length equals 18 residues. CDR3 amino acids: CASSLTAGGPLSTDTQYF. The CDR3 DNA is TGTGCCAGCAGTCTAACAGCGGGAGGGCCCCTCAGCACAGATACGCAGTATTTT.

In DNA form, the CDR3 reads TGCGCCAGCAGCTTCGTATCGTTGGCGGGAGGGCTAGCGCTCGAGCAGTACTTC. Translating it yields CASSFVSLAGGLALEQYF. This chain links TRBV5-1 with TRBJ2-7, with TRBD2 matching 9 bases. Per the germline V gene, CDR1 is SGHRS and CDR2 is YFSETQ. V lost 2 bases, J lost 6 bases, and 18 bases stayed unmatched. The CDR3 length is 18 residues.

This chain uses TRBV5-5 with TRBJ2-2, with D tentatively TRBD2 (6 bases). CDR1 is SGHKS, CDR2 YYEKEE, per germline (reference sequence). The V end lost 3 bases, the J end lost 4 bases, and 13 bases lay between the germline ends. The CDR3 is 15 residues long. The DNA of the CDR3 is TGTGCCAGCAGCTCTAGGACCGGGGGCACCGGGGAGCTGTTTTTT. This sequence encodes CASSSRTGGTGELFF.

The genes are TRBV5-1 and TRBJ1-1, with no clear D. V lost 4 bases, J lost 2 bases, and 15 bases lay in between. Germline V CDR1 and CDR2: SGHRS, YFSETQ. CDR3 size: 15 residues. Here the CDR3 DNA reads TGCGCCAGCAGCGGGAGGACGGTGGGTAACACTGAAGCTTTCTTT. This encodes CASSGRTVGNTEAFF.

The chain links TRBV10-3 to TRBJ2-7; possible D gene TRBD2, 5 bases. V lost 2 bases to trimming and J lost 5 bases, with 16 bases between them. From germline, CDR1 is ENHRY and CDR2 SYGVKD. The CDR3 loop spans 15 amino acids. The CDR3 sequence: CAISEPNPPADEQYF. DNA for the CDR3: TGTGCCATCAGTGAGCCCAACCCCCCAGCGGACGAGCAGTACTTC.

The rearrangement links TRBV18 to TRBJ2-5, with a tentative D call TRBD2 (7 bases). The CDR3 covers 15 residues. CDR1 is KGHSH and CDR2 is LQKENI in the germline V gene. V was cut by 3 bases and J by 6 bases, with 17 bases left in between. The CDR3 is CASSPEGGGKKTQYF. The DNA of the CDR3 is TGTGCCAGCTCACCTGAAGGGGGGGGGAAGAAGACCCAGTACTTC.

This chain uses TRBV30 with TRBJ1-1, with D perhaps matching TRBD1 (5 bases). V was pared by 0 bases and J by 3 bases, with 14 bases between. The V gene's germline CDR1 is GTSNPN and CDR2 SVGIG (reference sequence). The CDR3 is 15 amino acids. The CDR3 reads CAWSVGFPGDTEAFF. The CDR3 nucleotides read TGTGCCTGGAGTGTAGGGTTCCCGGGGGACACTGAAGCTTTCTTT. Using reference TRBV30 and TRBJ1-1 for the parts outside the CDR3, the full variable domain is SQTIHQWPATLVQPVGSPLSLECTVEGTSNPNLYWYRQAAGRGLQLLFYSVGIGQISSEVPQNLSASRPQDRQFILSSKKLLLSDSGFYLCAWSVGFPGDTEAFFGQGTRLTVV.

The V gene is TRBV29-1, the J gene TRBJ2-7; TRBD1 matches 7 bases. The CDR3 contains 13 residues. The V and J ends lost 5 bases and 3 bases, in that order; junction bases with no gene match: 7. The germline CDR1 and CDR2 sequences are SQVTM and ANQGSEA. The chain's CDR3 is CSVRTGTDYEQYF. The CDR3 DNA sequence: TGCAGCGTTCGTACCGGGACAGACTACGAGCAGTACTTC.

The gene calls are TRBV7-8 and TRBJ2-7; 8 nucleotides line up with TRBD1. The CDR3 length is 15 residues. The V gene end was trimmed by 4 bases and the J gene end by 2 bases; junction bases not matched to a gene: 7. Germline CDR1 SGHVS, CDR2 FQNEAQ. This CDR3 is CASSSSGTGPYEQYF. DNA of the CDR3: TGTGCCAGCAGCTCCTCCGGGACAGGTCCCTACGAGCAGTACTTC.

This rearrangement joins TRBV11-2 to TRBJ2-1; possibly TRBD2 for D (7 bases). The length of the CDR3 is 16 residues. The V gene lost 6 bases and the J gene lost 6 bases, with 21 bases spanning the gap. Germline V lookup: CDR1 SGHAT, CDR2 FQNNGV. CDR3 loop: CASSSRPRGEGNEQFF. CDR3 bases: TGTGCCAGCAGTTCTCGCCCAAGGGGGGAGGGCAATGAGCAGTTCTTC.

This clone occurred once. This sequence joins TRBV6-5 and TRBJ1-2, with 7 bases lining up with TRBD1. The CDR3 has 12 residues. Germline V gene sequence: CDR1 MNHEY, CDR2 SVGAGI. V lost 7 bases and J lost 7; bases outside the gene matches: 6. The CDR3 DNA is TGTGCCAGCATGCCCCAGGGGGGTGGCTACACCTTC. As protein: CASMPQGGGYTF.

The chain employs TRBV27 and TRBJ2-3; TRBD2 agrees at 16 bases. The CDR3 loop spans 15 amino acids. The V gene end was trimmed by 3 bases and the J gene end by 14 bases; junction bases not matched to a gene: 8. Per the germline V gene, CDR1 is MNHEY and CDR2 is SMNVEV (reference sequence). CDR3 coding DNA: TGTGCCAGCAGTTTCCCGGGACTAGCGGGAGGGCCTCGGTATTTT. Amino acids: CASSFPGLAGGPRYF.

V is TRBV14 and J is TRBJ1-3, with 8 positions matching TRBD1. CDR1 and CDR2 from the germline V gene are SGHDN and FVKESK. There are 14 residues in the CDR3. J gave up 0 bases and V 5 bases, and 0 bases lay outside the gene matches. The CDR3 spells CASSDRGSGNTIYF. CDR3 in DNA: TGTGCCAGCAGCGACAGGGGCTCTGGAAACACCATATATTTT. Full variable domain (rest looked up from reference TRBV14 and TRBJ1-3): EAGVTQFPSHSVIEKGQTVTLRCDPISGHDNLYWYRRVMGKEIKFLLHFVKESKQDESGMPNNRFLAERTGGTYSTLKVQPAELEDSGVYFCASSDRGSGNTIYFGEGSWLTVV.

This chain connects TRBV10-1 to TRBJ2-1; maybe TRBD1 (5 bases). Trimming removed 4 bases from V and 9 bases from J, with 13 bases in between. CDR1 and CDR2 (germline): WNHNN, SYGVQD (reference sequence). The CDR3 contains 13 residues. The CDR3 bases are TGCGCCAGCAGTGTGGGGCTAGAGGTTGAGCAGTTCTTC. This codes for CASSVGLEVEQFF.